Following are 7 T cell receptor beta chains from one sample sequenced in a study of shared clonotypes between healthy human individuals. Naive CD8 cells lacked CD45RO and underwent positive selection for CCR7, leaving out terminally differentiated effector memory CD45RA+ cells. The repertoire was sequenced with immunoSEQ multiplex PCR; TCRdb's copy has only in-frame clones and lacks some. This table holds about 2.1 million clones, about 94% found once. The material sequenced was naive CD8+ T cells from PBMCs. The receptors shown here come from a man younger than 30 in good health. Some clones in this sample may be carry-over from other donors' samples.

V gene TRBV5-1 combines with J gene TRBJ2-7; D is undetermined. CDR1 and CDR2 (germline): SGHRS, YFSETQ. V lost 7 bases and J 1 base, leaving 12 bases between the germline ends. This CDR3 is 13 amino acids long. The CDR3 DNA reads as TGCGCCAGCGGTGGAGACCTTTCCTACGAGCAGTACTTC. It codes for CASGGDLSYEQYF.

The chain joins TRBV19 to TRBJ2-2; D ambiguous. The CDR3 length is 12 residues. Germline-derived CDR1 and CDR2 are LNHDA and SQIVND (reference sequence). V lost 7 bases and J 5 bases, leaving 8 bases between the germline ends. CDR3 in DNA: TGTGCCAGTAAGCAGGCAACCGGGGAGCTGTTTTTT. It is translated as CASKQATGELFF.

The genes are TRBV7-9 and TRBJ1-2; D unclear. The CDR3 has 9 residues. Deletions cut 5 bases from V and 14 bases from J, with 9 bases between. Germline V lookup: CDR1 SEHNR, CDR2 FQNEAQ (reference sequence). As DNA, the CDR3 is TGTGCCAGCAGCCATGTGGGGACCTTC. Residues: CASSHVGTF.

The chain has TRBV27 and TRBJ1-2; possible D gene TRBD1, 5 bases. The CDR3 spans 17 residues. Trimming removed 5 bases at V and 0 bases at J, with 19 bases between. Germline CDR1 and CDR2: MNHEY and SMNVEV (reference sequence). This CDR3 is CASSPAGRAGTNYGYTF. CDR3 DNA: TGTGCCAGCAGTCCCGCTGGGCGCGCAGGGACTAACTATGGCTACACCTTC.

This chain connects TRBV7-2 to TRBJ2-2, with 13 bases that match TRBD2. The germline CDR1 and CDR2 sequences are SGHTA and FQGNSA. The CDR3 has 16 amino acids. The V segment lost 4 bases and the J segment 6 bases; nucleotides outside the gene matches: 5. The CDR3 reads CASSSRTSGSPGELFF. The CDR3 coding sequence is TGTGCCAGCAGCTCTAGGACTAGCGGGAGTCCCGGGGAGCTGTTTTTT.

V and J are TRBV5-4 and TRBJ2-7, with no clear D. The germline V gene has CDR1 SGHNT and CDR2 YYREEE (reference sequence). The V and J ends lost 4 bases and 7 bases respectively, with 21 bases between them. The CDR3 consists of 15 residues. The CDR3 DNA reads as TGTGCCAGCAGCCTACGTGACTGGTCCCCGTCTGAGCAGTACTTC. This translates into CASSLRDWSPSEQYF.

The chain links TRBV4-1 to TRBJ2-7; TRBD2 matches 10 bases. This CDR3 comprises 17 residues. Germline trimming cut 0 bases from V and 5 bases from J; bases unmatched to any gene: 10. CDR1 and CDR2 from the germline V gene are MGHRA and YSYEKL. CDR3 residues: CASSQEGAASGRNEQYF. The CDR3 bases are TGCGCCAGCAGCCAAGAAGGGGCGGCTAGCGGGAGAAACGAGCAGTACTTC.